This is a list of T cell receptor beta chains from one sample in a study of blood T cell repertoires in COVID-19. TCRdb keeps only in-frame clones here, not all; method: immunoSEQ multiplex PCR. Of hundreds of thousands of clones listed, around 85% were seen once; the top ten hold just over 0.7%. The sequenced sample consisted of peripheral blood. Receptors were obtained from a middle-aged man with acute or convalescent COVID-19. CDR3s include the opening cysteine and the closing phenylalanine or tryptophan. A D gene is named only where the DNA matches it firmly. A row's size may be missing; if present it is once, few, many or a size class.

size: .
V: TRBV9
J: TRBJ2-3
D: TRBD2
CDR3: CASQRESLDTQYF
DNA: TGTGCCAGCCAGCGGGAGTCATTAGATACGCAGTATTTT

size: .
V: TRBV11-2
J: TRBJ2-7
D: TRBD2
CDR3: CASSPSGITKQYF
DNA: TGTGCCAGCAGCCCAAGCGGGATTACGAAGCAGTACTTC

size: .
V: TRBV7-2
J: TRBJ2-7
D: TRBD2
CDR3: CASSSIRQSGIAYEQYF
DNA: TGTGCCAGCAGCTCCATAAGACAAAGCGGGATTGCCTACGAGCAGTACTTC

size: .
V: TRBV4-3
J: TRBJ2-7
D: .
CDR3: CASSQDGGRGGGSYEQYF
DNA: TGCGCCAGCAGCCAAGATGGCGGACGGGGAGGGGGCTCCTACGAGCAGTACTTC

size: once
V: TRBV5-1
J: TRBJ2-1
D: TRBD1
CDR3: CASSFGTGGYEQFF
DNA: TGCGCCAGCAGCTTCGGGACAGGGGGCTATGAGCAGTTCTTC

size: .
V: TRBV7-9
J: TRBJ1-6
D: .
CDR3: CASSGDRSIDSYNSPLHF
DNA: TGTGCCAGCAGCGGTGACAGAAGTATTGACTCCTATAATTCACCCCTCCACTTT

size: .
V: TRBV18
J: TRBJ2-7
D: .
CDR3: CASSPPEVSYEQYF
DNA: TGTGCCAGCTCACCACCTGAGGTCTCCTACGAGCAGTACTTC

size: once
V: TRBV27
J: TRBJ2-7
D: TRBD1
CDR3: CASSLIGRQGYEQYF
DNA: TGTGCCAGCAGTTTAATTGGGCGACAGGGCTACGAGCAGTACTTC

size: .
V: TRBV24-1
J: TRBJ1-4
D: .
CDR3: CATPYPYANEKLFF
DNA: TGTGCCACCCCCTATCCGTACGCTAATGAAAAACTGTTTTTT

size: .
V: TRBV30
J: TRBJ2-1
D: .
CDR3: CAWTPGRPLGNEQFF
DNA: TGTGCCTGGACACCGGGAAGACCGCTCGGCAATGAGCAGTTCTTC

size: once
V: TRBV9
J: TRBJ2-3
D: .
CDR3: CASSPRLSSTDTQYF
DNA: TGTGCCAGCAGCCCAAGACTGAGTAGCACAGATACGCAGTATTTT

size: once
V: TRBV6-5
J: TRBJ1-2
D: TRBD1
CDR3: CASSYSTGGLGGYTF
DNA: TGTGCCAGCAGTTACTCGACAGGGGGCTTAGGGGGCTACACCTTC

size: .
V: TRBV5-5
J: TRBJ2-2
D: TRBD2
CDR3: CASSRLAANTGELFF
DNA: TGTGCCAGCAGCCGACTAGCGGCGAACACCGGGGAGCTGTTTTTT

size: .
V: TRBV28
J: TRBJ2-7
D: TRBD2
CDR3: CASSPSLAGTSYEQYF
DNA: TGTGCCAGCAGTCCCTCCCTAGCGGGGACTTCCTACGAGCAGTACTTC

size: .
V: TRBV30
J: TRBJ1-5
D: .
CDR3: CAWSGGGNSNQPQHF
DNA: TGTGCCTGGAGTGGTGGAGGTAATAGCAATCAGCCCCAGCATTTT

size: .
V: TRBV2
J: TRBJ1-4
D: TRBD1
CDR3: CASSEMGQSNEKLFF
DNA: TGTGCCAGCAGTGAAATGGGACAGAGTAATGAAAAACTGTTTTTT

size: .
V: TRBV6-5
J: TRBJ1-1
D: TRBD1
CDR3: CASRGDRNTEAFF
DNA: TGTGCCAGCAGGGGGGACAGAAACACTGAAGCTTTCTTT

size: .
V: TRBV6-5
J: TRBJ2-5
D: TRBD2
CDR3: CASSNRLAHQETQYF
DNA: TGTGCCAGCAGTAACCGACTAGCACATCAAGAGACCCAGTACTTC

size: .
V: TRBV20-1
J: TRBJ2-1
D: .
CDR3: CSASPGLVNEQFF
DNA: TGCAGTGCTAGTCCGGGACTGGTAAATGAGCAGTTCTTC

size: .
V: TRBV7-9
J: TRBJ2-3
D: TRBD1
CDR3: CASSLSIGQGMDTQYF
DNA: TGTGCCAGCAGCTTATCGATTGGACAGGGGATGGATACGCAGTATTTT

size: .
V: TRBV28
J: TRBJ2-5
D: .
CDR3: CASSLEAEETQYF
DNA: TGTGCCAGCAGTCTGGAGGCAGAAGAGACCCAGTACTTC

size: .
V: TRBV7-8
J: TRBJ2-2
D: .
CDR3: CASSYMPGGPGELFF
DNA: TGTGCCAGCAGCTACATGCCCGGGGGTCCCGGGGAGCTGTTTTTT

size: once
V: TRBV14
J: TRBJ2-5
D: .
CDR3: CASSQPSRETQYF
DNA: TGTGCCAGCAGCCAACCTAGCAGGGAGACCCAGTACTTC

size: .
V: TRBV28
J: TRBJ2-1
D: TRBD2
CDR3: CASSLFGGRDENEQFF
DNA: TGTGCCAGCAGTCTCTTTGGCGGGAGGGATGAAAATGAGCAGTTCTTC

size: .
V: TRBV2
J: TRBJ1-1
D: .
CDR3: CASSASRTASEAFF
DNA: TGTGCCAGCAGCGCATCCCGGACTGCATCTGAAGCTTTCTTT

size: .
V: TRBV2
J: TRBJ1-5
D: TRBD1
CDR3: CASSEAQGNNQPQHF
DNA: TGTGCCAGCAGTGAGGCACAGGGGAACAATCAGCCCCAGCATTTT

size: .
V: TRBV7-8
J: TRBJ2-2
D: .
CDR3: CASSQQGTGELFF
DNA: TGTGCCAGCAGTCAACAGGGAACCGGGGAGCTGTTTTTT

size: .
V: TRBV29-1
J: TRBJ2-3
D: TRBD1
CDR3: CSVVWTGDITDTQYF
DNA: TGCAGCGTTGTTTGGACAGGGGATATCACAGATACGCAGTATTTT

size: .
V: TRBV19
J: TRBJ2-2
D: TRBD2
CDR3: CASTSSAGWTGELFF
DNA: TGTGCCAGTACCAGCTCAGCGGGGTGGACCGGGGAGCTGTTTTTT

size: .
V: TRBV18
J: TRBJ1-1
D: TRBD1
CDR3: CASSPPTGQADFF
DNA: TGTGCCAGCTCACCACCAACGGGACAGGCTGATTTCTTT